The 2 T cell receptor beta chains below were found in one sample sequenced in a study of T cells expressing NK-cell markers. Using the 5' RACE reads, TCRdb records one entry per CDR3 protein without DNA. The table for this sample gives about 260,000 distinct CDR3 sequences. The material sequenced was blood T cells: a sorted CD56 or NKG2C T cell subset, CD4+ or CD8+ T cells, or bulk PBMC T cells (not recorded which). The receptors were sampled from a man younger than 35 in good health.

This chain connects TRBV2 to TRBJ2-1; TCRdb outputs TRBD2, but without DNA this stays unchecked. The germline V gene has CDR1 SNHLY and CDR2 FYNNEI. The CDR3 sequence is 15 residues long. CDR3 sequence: CASRALAGLGNEQFF.

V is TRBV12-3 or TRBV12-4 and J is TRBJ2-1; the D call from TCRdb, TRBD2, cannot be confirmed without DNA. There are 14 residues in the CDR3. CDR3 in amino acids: CASSPSGDYNEQFF.